A single sample gave rise to the 31 T cell receptor beta chains below, sequenced in a study of T cell clones after liver transplantation (dated by TCRdb to about 2019). Library preparation used the immunoSEQ multiplex PCR assay. In its TCRdb copy, this immuneACCESS table keeps in-frame sequences only and misses some clones. Where compared with another copy, unresolved V genes explain less than half of these, and the others have no known cause. Present in this sample are under 60,000 clones, 70% to 75% of which were seen just once. The ten largest clones capture 7.5% to 10% of the sample. The source material was CD4+ T cells from blood, sampled at the 22-month timepoint. The receptors shown here come from a human patient who received a liver transplant. After a transplant, the donor of the graft may account for some T cells.

This clone was detected only a few times. A junction boundary mismatches the germline segment, possibly from a read error. V gene TRBV7-2 combines with J gene TRBJ2-7, with D possibly being TRBD1 or TRBD2 (5 bases each). This CDR3 is built from 15 residues. Per the germline V gene, CDR1 is SGHTA and CDR2 is FQGNSA. Written as DNA, the CDR3 is TGTGCCAGCAGCTTATATGTGAGGGGCTCCCACGAGCAGTACTTC. This codes for CASSLYVRGSHEQYF.

The rearrangement uses TRBV7-8 and TRBJ1-5; possibly TRBD1 for D (5 bases). The CDR3 has 16 amino acids. Germline V gene lookup returns CDR1 SGHVS and CDR2 FQNEAQ. V lost 4 bases to trimming and J lost 1 base, with 14 bases between them. In DNA form, the CDR3 reads TGTGCCAGCAGCTCTCGGGCAGGGTCGAGCAATCAGCCCCAGCATTTT. Residues: CASSSRAGSSNQPQHF.

The chain combines TRBV5-6 with TRBJ2-7; 10 bases line up with TRBD2. CDR3 length equals 17 residues. After removal of 4 bases from V and 5 bases from J, the junction contained 15 bases not matched to a gene. Looked up from germline, CDR1 is SGHDT and CDR2 is YYEEEE. The CDR3 DNA follows: TGTGCCAGCAGCCCCTACCTAACTAGCGGGGCTGGAAACGAGCAGTACTTC. This codes for CASSPYLTSGAGNEQYF.

In DNA form, the CDR3 reads TGTGCCAGCAGGTCCACCGGGACAGGGTTTTACAATGAGCAGTTCTTC. Amino acid sequence: CASRSTGTGFYNEQFF. The gene calls are TRBV28 and TRBJ2-1; TRBD1 matches at 9 bases. Germline CDR1 is MDHEN and CDR2 is SYDVKM. The CDR3 runs to 16 residues. The trim removed 6 bases at V and 4 bases at J, leaving 10 bases unmatched.

A single count supports this clone. This rearrangement joins TRBV4-1 to TRBJ1-2; D is undetermined. The CDR3 spans 15 residues. Per germline, CDR1 MGHRA and CDR2 YSYEKL. Trimming left V 1 base short and J 4 bases short, with 13 bases between. CDR3 DNA: TGCGCCAGCAGCCAAGTCACCGGCTCGCTCTATGGCTACACCTTC. It specifies CASSQVTGSLYGYTF.

The CDR3, as DNA: TGCGCCACCACGTTGGGACTAGCGGGGATCTACGAGCAGTACTTC. Encoded protein: CATTLGLAGIYEQYF. J is TRBJ2-7 and V is TRBV10-2; 13 nucleotides line up with TRBD2. This CDR3 comprises 15 residues. Germline V gives CDR1 WSHSY, CDR2 SAAADI. V lost 10 bases to trimming and J lost 3 bases; unmatched junction nucleotides: 9.

The chain employs TRBV4-2 and TRBJ2-3, with unresolved D. The V and J ends lost 2 bases and 0 bases respectively, with 15 bases between them. The length of the CDR3 is 17 residues. In germline, CDR1 is LGHNA, CDR2 YNFKEQ. As DNA, the CDR3 is TGTGCCAGCAGCCAACGTGCTTCGGCGGTGAGCACAGATACGCAGTATTTT. Its protein product is CASSQRASAVSTDTQYF.

The rearrangement links TRBV6-1 to TRBJ1-2, with D perhaps TRBD1 (5 bases). The CDR3 is 12 residues long. V was pared by 6 bases and J by 8 bases, with 13 bases between. CDR1 MNHNS and CDR2 SASEGT come from the germline V gene. The CDR3 DNA sequence: TGTGCCAGCAGGTTGACAGAGGAAGGCTACACCTTC. Its protein product is CASRLTEEGYTF.

The gene calls are TRBV28 and TRBJ2-3, with 10 bases matching TRBD1. Trimming cost V 4 bases and J 1 base; bases outside gene matches: 2. The length of the CDR3 is 15 residues. Germline CDR1 is MDHEN and CDR2 is SYDVKM. This CDR3 reads CASSSGTGGTDTQYF. The CDR3, as DNA: TGTGCCAGCAGTTCGGGGACAGGGGGCACAGATACGCAGTATTTT.

The V call is TRBV5-1, the J call TRBJ2-3; D might be TRBD2 (6 bases). The germline V gene has CDR1 SGHRS and CDR2 YFSETQ. Trimming removed 0 bases at V and 2 bases at J, with 7 bases between. The CDR3 loop spans 14 amino acids. CDR3 sequence: CASSLGGTTDTQYF. As DNA, the CDR3 is TGCGCCAGCAGCTTGGGCGGGACCACAGATACGCAGTATTTT. The full variable domain, completed using reference TRBV5-1 and TRBJ2-3, is KAGVTQTPRYLIKTRGQQVTLSCSPISGHRSVSWYQQTPGQGLQFLFEYFSETQRNKGNFPGRFSGRQFSNSRSEMNVSTLELGDSALYLCASSLGGTTDTQYFGPGTRLTVL.

This clone has more than one count but fewer than ten. This chain uses TRBV9 with TRBJ2-2; either TRBD1 or TRBD2 may fit D (6 bases each). Germline lookup yields CDR1 SGDLS and CDR2 YYNGEE. The CDR3 consists of 15 residues. V shed 5 bases and J shed 0 bases, with 11 bases lying between them. The CDR3 here is CASSTGASNTGELFF. The DNA for the CDR3 is TGTGCCAGCAGTACGGGGGCTTCGAACACCGGGGAGCTGTTTTTT. The entire variable domain, with the rest obtained from reference TRBV9 and TRBJ2-2, is as follows: DSGVTQTPKHLITATGQRVTLRCSPRSGDLSVYWYQQSLDQGLQFLIQYYNGEERAKGNILERFSAQQFPDLHSELNLSSLELGDSALYFCASSTGASNTGELFFGEGSRLTVL.

This clone appeared a single time. This chain uses TRBV6-5 with TRBJ1-6; 7 nucleotides align to TRBD1. Germline loops: CDR1 MNHEY, CDR2 SVGAGI. The CDR3 is 15 amino acids. V trimming: 0 bases; J trimming: 9 bases; junction bases outside the gene matches: 5. The CDR3 DNA reads as TGTGCCAGCAGTTACTCAAGCAGGGGGGGTTCACCCCTCCACTTT. Translating gives CASSYSSRGGSPLHF.

This clone was seen only once. This chain links TRBV6-6 with TRBJ1-6; TRBD1 matches at 12 bases. This CDR3 has 15 residues. CDR1 and CDR2 (germline): MNHNY, SVGAGI (reference sequence). Trimming took 8 bases from V and 10 from J; bases not matched to a gene: 9. Here the CDR3 DNA reads TGTGCCAGCCATCGAGGGGACAGGGGGCTCTCACCCCTCCACTTT. Amino acids: CASHRGDRGLSPLHF.

The J gene is TRBJ1-6, the V gene TRBV7-3; 7 nucleotides line up with TRBD1. This CDR3 has 14 residues. Germline CDR1 and CDR2: SGHTA and FQGTGA. After removal of 2 bases from V and 7 bases from J, the junction contained 2 bases not matched to a gene. The CDR3 DNA follows: TGTGCCAGCAGCTTAGAAGGGGGCAATTCACCCCTCCACTTT. This translates into CASSLEGGNSPLHF.

The chain uses TRBV28 and TRBJ1-4, with TRBD1 identical over 7 bases. The CDR3 runs 14 residues. CDR1 and CDR2 from the germline V gene are MDHEN and SYDVKM. The trim removed 4 bases at V and 5 bases at J, leaving 4 bases unmatched. CDR3 sequence reads: CASSWGQSNEKLFF. As DNA, the CDR3 is TGTGCCAGCAGTTGGGGACAGTCAAATGAAAAACTGTTTTTT. Full variable domain (remainder filled in from reference TRBV28 and TRBJ1-4): DVKVTQSSRYLVKRTGEKVFLECVQDMDHENMFWYRQDPGLGLRLIYFSYDVKMKEKGDIPEGYSVSREKKERFSLILESASTNQTSMYLCASSWGQSNEKLFFGSGTQLSVL.

There are a few counts of this clone. The chain combines TRBV28 with TRBJ1-5, with D unclear. Germline loops: CDR1 MDHEN, CDR2 SYDVKM. The CDR3 contains 17 residues. V was trimmed by 4 bases and J by 3 bases, leaving 19 bases between them. CDR3 protein: CASSSLALRVPNQPQHF. The CDR3 nucleotides read TGTGCCAGCAGTTCCTTAGCTCTCCGGGTCCCCAATCAGCCCCAGCATTTT.

V and J are TRBV19 and TRBJ2-2, with D perhaps matching TRBD2 (5 bases). This CDR3 has 14 residues. The V gene's germline CDR1 is LNHDA and CDR2 SQIVND (reference sequence). The V gene lost 0 bases and the J gene lost 6 bases, with 8 bases spanning the gap. The CDR3 coding sequence is TGTGCCAGTAGTATAGATCCCGGGGCCGGGGAGCTGTTTTTT. Protein: CASSIDPGAGELFF.

J is TRBJ1-2 and V is TRBV5-4; the D gene is possibly TRBD1 (5 bases). The CDR3 spans 12 residues. The ends were cut back, 0 bases at V and 7 bases at J, with 7 bases in the middle. Germline assignment: CDR1 SGHNT and CDR2 YYREEE (reference sequence). The CDR3 DNA reads TGTGCCAGCAGCTTGGAGGGGCCTGGCTACACCTTC. Protein: CASSLEGPGYTF.

In its sample, this clone was seen once. The V call is TRBV28, the J call TRBJ2-3; 12 nucleotides agree with TRBD2. There are 18 residues in the CDR3. Germline V gives CDR1 MDHEN, CDR2 SYDVKM. V lost 5 bases, J lost 1 base, and 10 bases stayed unmatched. CDR3 nucleotides: TGTGCCAGCAGTCCATACCTACGGACTAGCGGGGGCACAGATACGCAGTATTTT. Its translation is CASSPYLRTSGGTDTQYF.

This chain connects TRBV6-5 to TRBJ1-3; 8 bases align to TRBD1. The CDR3 loop spans 15 amino acids. CDR1 MNHEY and CDR2 SVGAGI come from the germline V gene. Trimming removed 2 bases from V and 6 bases from J; junction bases left unmatched: 6. The CDR3 loop reads CASSYPTGAKNTIYF. DNA of the CDR3: TGTGCCAGCAGTTACCCGACAGGGGCAAAAAACACCATATATTTT.

V and J are TRBV5-6 and TRBJ2-2; 7 positions match TRBD1. V lost 0 bases to trimming and J lost 4 bases; unmatched junction nucleotides: 3. Germline V gives CDR1 SGHDT, CDR2 YYEEEE. The CDR3 loop spans 15 amino acids. CDR3 coding DNA: TGTGCCAGCAGCTTGGAGGCAGGGGGCACCGGGGAGCTGTTTTTT. Amino acids: CASSLEAGGTGELFF.

There are a few counts of this clone. This chain uses TRBV7-9 with TRBJ2-3; 8 bases fit TRBD2. From germline, CDR1 is SEHNR and CDR2 FQNEAQ (reference sequence). The CDR3 spans 17 residues. V shed 1 base, J shed 2 bases, and the junction held 8 bases outside the gene matches. CDR3 sequence (DNA): TGTGCCAGCAGCTTAGGCGGGGGGCTAGTCCTCACAGATACGCAGTATTTT. Translating gives CASSLGGGLVLTDTQYF.

The chain couples TRBV7-8 to TRBJ2-6; D not certain. Germline V gene data show CDR1 as SGHVS and CDR2 as FQNEAQ. The V end lost 4 bases, the J end lost 2 bases, and 6 bases lay between the germline ends. This CDR3 comprises 14 residues. The CDR3 DNA sequence: TGTGCCAGCAGCTCCGAAGCTGGGGCCAACGTCCTGACTTTC. Residues: CASSSEAGANVLTF.

The chain recombines TRBV4-1 with TRBJ2-3; 10 nucleotides align to TRBD1. Germline CDR1 is MGHRA and CDR2 is YSYEKL. Germline trimming cut 1 base from V and 4 bases from J; bases unmatched to any gene: 11. The CDR3 has 18 amino acids. The CDR3 DNA sequence: TGCGCCAGCAGCCAAGGACAGGGGGCGCAGGGGTTCGCAGATACGCAGTATTTT. Translated, it gives CASSQGQGAQGFADTQYF.

The rearrangement joins TRBV7-9 to TRBJ2-5; TRBD1 might be the D (6 bases). The CDR3 has 15 amino acids. CDR1 SEHNR and CDR2 FQNEAQ come from the germline V gene (reference sequence). Trimming took 2 bases from V and 3 from J, leaving 13 bases between them. The CDR3 nucleotides are TGTGCCAGCAGCTTAAATACAGGGACGGAAGAGACCCAGTACTTC. It translates to CASSLNTGTEETQYF.

V gene TRBV5-1 combines with J gene TRBJ2-5; D unclear. The CDR3 runs to 13 residues. CDR1 and CDR2 from the germline V gene are SGHRS and YFSETQ. With 0 bases removed from V and 5 bases from J, the gap between germline ends came to 8 bases. CDR3 nucleotide sequence: TGCGCCAGCAGCTTGGTAGTTGGGGAGACCCAGTACTTC. Translation gives CASSLVVGETQYF.

This clone was detected a few times. The rearrangement links TRBV9 to TRBJ1-2; no reliable D call. The germline CDR1 and CDR2 sequences are SGDLS and YYNGEE. The CDR3 is 12 amino acids. V was clipped by 7 bases and J by 7 bases, with 14 bases between them. The CDR3 coding sequence is TGTGCCAGCTGGGCGGCCGCGCGTGGCTACACCTTC. Translating it yields CASWAAARGYTF.

The chain uses TRBV7-8 and TRBJ1-1; 10 positions agree with TRBD1. This CDR3 is 14 amino acids long. Germline V CDR1 and CDR2: SGHVS, FQNEAQ. V shed 5 bases and J 4 bases; nucleotides not matched to a gene: 4. The CDR3 DNA reads TGTGCCAGCAGCGGACAGGGGGGTAGCACTGAAGCTTTCTTT. Translating gives CASSGQGGSTEAFF.

V usage is TRBV7-6 and J usage is TRBJ2-3; D is perhaps TRBD1 or TRBD2 (7 bases each). The germline V gene encodes CDR1 SGHVS and CDR2 FNYEAQ. With 5 bases removed from V and 3 bases from J, the gap between germline ends came to 15 bases. The CDR3 totals 15 residues. CDR3 sequence reads: CASSPRGGTTDTQYF. The DNA for the CDR3 is TGTGCCAGCAGCCCCAGGGGGGGGACGACAGATACGCAGTATTTT.

The rearrangement joins TRBV27 to TRBJ2-5; D is perhaps TRBD1 (7 bases). V lost 0 bases and J 4 bases, leaving 9 bases between the germline ends. There are 14 residues in the CDR3. Germline-derived CDR1 and CDR2 are MNHEY and SMNVEV (reference sequence). CDR3 in DNA: TGTGCCAGCAGTTTATCGGAGGGGGCAGAGACCCAGTACTTC. It specifies CASSLSEGAETQYF.

The chain couples TRBV28 to TRBJ2-3, with TRBD1 matching over 7 bases. Losses at the gene ends were 7 bases for V and 2 bases for J; bases not matched to a gene: 6. Germline loops: CDR1 MDHEN, CDR2 SYDVKM. This CDR3 spans 14 amino acids. CDR3 sequence (DNA): TGTGCCAGCATAGGGACAGTTTACACAGATACGCAGTATTTT. Its protein is CASIGTVYTDTQYF.